This T cell receptor beta chain was captured by sequencing in a study of cytomegalovirus exposure and HLA in healthy donors. General study findings and limits: With high specificity and sensitivity, the classifier reportedly diagnosed cytomegalovirus status. About 87% or about 30% of the time was how often most TCR beta V segments were productive, according to an earlier analysis. In vitro experiments confirmed that three CMV-associated chains were specific for CMV antigens. When the data were analyzed later, several of the most significant clusters appeared to be linked to common viral pathogens.

Primers included in the PCR were 60 Vbeta and 13 Jbeta primers. The method was immunoSEQ multiplex PCR; TCRdb's version includes in-frame clones alone and lacks a portion of them. Of 150,000 to 200,000 clones listed, about 85% are singletons. Germline CDR1 reads MNHEY; CDR2 reads SVGAGI. V lost 0 bases, J lost 6 bases, and 8 bases lay in between. The CDR3 has 13 amino acids. Of note for this clone: Its antigen is still unknown.

This receptor was identified in a man younger than 40 in good health and CMV-seropositive. The chain is built from TRBV6-5 and TRBJ1-1; D remains ambiguous. Input material: PBMCs. CDR3 in DNA: TGTGCCAGCAGTTACTCGATGGCCTCTGAAGCTTTCTTT. Encoded protein: CASSYSMASEAFF.